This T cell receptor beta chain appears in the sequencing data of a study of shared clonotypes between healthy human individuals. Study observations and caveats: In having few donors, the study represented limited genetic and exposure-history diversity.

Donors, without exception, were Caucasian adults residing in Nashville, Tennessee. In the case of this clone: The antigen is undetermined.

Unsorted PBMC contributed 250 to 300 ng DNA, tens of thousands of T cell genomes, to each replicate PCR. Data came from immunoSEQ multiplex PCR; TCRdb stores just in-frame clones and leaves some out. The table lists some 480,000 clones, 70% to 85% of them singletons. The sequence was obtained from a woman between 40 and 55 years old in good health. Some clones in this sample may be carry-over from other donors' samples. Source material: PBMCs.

Here the CDR3 reads CASSLGYTQYF. DNA for the CDR3: TGTGCCAGCAGCCTGGGTTATACGCAGTATTTT. The V and J genes are TRBV11-2 and TRBJ2-3; D is uncertain. V was trimmed by 5 bases and J by 7 bases, leaving 7 bases between them. CDR1 is SGHAT and CDR2 is FQNNGV in the germline V gene. CDR3 length equals 11 residues.